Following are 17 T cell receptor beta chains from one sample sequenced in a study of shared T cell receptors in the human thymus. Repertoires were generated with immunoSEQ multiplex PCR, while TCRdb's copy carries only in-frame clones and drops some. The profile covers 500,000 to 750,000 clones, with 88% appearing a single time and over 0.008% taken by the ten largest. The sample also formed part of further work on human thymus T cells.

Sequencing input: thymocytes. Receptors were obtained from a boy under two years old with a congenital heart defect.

The CDR3 nucleotides are TGTGCCAGCATGGCCTGGCACGAGCAGTACTTC. As protein: CASMAWHEQYF. The V gene is TRBV27, the J gene TRBJ2-7; D is uncertain. Trimming removed 7 bases at V and 5 bases at J, with 9 bases between. This CDR3 has 11 residues. Germline CDR1 reads MNHEY; CDR2 reads SMNVEV (reference sequence).

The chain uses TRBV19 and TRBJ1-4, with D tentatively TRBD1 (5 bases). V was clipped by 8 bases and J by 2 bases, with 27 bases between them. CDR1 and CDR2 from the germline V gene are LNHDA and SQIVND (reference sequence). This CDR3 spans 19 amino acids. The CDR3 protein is CASSTDGTRTGGTNEKLFF. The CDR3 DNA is TGTGCCAGTTCCACGGACGGGACTCGCACAGGAGGGACTAATGAAAAACTGTTTTTT.

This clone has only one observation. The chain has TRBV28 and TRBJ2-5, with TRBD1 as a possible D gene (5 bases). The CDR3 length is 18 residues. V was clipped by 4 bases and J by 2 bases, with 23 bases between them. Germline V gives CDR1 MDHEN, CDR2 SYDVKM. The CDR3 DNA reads TGTGCCAGCAGTTCCCTGACACCTAATGACAGTAAACAAGAGACCCAGTACTTC. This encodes CASSSLTPNDSKQETQYF.

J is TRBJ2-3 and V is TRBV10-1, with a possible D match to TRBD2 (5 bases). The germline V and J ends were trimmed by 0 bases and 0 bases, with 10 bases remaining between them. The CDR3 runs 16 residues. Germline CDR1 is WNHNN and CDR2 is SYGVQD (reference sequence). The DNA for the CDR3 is TGCGCCAGCAGTGAGTCGAGTCGGGGAAGCACAGATACGCAGTATTTT. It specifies CASSESSRGSTDTQYF.

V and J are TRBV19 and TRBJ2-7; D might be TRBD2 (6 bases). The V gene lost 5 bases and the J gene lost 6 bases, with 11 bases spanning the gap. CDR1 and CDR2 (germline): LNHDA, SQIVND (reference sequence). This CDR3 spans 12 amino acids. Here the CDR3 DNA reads TGTGCCAGTAGTTCCCGGGGAGGCGAGCAGTACTTC. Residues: CASSSRGGEQYF.

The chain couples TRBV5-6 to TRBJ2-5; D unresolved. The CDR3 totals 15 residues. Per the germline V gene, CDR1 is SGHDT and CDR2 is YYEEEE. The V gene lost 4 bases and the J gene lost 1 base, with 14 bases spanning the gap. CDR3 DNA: TGTGCCAGCAGCAGAGATACCTTACCCCAAGAGACCCAGTACTTC. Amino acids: CASSRDTLPQETQYF.

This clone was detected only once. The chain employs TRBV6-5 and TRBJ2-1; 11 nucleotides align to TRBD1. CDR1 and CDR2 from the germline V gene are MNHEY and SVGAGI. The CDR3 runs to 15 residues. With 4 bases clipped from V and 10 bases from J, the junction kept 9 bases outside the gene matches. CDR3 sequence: CASSSSDRGRGEQFF. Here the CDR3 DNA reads TGTGCCAGCAGTTCCTCGGACAGGGGGCGTGGGGAGCAGTTCTTC.

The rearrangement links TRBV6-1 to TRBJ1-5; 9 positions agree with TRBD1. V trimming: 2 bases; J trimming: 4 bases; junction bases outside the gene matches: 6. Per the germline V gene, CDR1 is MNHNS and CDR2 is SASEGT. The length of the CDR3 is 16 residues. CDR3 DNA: TGTGCCAGCAGTGAAACTGGACAGGGGCGAAATCAGCCCCAGCATTTT. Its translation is CASSETGQGRNQPQHF.

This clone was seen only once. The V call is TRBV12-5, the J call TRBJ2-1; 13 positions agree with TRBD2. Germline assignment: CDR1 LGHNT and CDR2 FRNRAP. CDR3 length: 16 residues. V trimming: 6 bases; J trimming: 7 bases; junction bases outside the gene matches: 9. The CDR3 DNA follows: TGTGCTAGTGGACCCGGGACTAGCGGGGTGGAAAATGAGCAGTTCTTC. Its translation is CASGPGTSGVENEQFF.

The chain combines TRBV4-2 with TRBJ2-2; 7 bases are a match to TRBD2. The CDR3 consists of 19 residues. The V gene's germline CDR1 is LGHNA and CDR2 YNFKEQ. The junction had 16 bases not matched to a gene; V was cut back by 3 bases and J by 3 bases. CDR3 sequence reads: CASSQGLVGGTHYTGELFF. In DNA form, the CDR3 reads TGTGCCAGCAGCCAGGGCCTGGTCGGGGGGACCCACTACACCGGGGAGCTGTTTTTT.

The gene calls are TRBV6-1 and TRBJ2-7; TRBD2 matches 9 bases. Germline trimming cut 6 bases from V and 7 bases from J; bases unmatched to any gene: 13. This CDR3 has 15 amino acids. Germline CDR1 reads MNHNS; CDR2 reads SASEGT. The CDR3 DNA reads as TGTGCCAGCAGCCCCTCGCGGGGGGGGGCGAGGGAGCAGTACTTC. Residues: CASSPSRGGAREQYF.

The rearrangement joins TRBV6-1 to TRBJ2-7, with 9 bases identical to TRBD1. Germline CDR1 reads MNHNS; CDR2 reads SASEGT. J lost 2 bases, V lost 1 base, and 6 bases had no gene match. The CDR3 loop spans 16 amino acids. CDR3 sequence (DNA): TGTGCCAGCAGTGAAGGAACAGGGGGCAGACCCTACGAGCAGTACTTC. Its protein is CASSEGTGGRPYEQYF.

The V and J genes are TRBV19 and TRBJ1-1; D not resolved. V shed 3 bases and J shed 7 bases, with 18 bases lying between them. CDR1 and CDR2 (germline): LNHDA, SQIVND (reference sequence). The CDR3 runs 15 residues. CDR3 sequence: CASSIPLFGVGEAFF. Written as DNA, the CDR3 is TGTGCCAGTAGTATCCCCCTTTTCGGGGTTGGTGAAGCTTTCTTT.

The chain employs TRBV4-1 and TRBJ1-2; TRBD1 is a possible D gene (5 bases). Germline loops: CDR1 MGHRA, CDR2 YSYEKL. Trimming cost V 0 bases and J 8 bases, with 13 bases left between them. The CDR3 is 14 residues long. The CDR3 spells CASSQDREEEGYTF. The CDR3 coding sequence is TGCGCCAGCAGCCAAGACAGGGAGGAGGAAGGCTACACCTTC.

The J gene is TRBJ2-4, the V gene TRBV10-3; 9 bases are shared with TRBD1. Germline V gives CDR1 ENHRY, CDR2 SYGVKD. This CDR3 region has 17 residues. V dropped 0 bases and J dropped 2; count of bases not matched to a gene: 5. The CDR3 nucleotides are TGTGCCATCAGTGAGTCGTGGGACAGGGCGACCAAAAACATTCAGTACTTC. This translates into CAISESWDRATKNIQYF.

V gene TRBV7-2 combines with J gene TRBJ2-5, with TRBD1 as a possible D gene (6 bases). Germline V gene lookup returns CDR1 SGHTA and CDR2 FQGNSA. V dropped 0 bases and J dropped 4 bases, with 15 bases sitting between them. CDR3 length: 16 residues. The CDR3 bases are TGTGCCAGCAGCTTAGCGACTACAGGGCCGGGAGAGACCCAGTACTTC. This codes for CASSLATTGPGETQYF.

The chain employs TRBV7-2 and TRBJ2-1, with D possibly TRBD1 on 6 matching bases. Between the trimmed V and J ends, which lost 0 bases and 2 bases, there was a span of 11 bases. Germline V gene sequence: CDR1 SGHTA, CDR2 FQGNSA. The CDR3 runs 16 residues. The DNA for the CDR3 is TGTGCCAGCAGCTTAGCAACAGGGTGGACCTACAATGAGCAGTTCTTC. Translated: CASSLATGWTYNEQFF. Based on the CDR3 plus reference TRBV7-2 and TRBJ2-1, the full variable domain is GAGVSQSPSNKVTEKGKDVELRCDPISGHTALYWYRQSLGQGLEFLIYFQGNSAPDKSGLPSDRFSAERTGGSVSTLTIQRTQQEDSAVYLCASSLATGWTYNEQFFGPGTRLTVL.